This T cell receptor beta chain was profiled in a study of cytomegalovirus exposure and HLA in healthy donors. Study-wide background: Previous work identified 120 million or so unique TCR beta sequences from 150 million to 200 million T cells.

V was pared by 7 bases and J by 10 bases, with 15 bases of the junction left unmatched. This CDR3 is built from 16 residues. Germline CDR1 LNHDA, CDR2 SQIVND (reference sequence). The PCR was carried out with 60 Vbeta primers and 13 Jbeta primers. Assay: immunoSEQ multiplex PCR; the TCRdb copy retains only in-frame clones and omits some. There are about 120,000 clones in the sample; roughly 80% occur only once, and roughly 31% lies in the top ten. This chain connects TRBV19 to TRBJ2-1, with 11 bases matching TRBD1. The sequence derives from a man between 60 and 75 years old in good health and CMV-seropositive. The material sequenced was PBMCs. DNA of the CDR3: TGTGCCAGTACCCCCGCCAGGGACAGGGGGACGGGCGAGCAGTTCTTC. Protein product: CASTPARDRGTGEQFF.